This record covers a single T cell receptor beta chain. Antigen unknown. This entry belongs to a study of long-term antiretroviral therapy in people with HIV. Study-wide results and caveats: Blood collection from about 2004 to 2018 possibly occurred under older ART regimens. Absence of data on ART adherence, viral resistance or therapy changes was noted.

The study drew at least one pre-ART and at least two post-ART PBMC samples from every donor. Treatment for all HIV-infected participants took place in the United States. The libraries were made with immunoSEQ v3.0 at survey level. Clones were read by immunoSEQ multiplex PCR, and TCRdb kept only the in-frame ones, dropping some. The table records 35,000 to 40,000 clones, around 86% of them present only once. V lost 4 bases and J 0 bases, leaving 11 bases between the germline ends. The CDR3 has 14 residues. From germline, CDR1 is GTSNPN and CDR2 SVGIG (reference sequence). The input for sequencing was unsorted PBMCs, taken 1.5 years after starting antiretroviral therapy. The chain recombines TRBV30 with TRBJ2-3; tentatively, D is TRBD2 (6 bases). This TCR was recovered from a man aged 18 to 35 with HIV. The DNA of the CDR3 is TGTGCCTGGACGGTGGGAGGAAGCACAGATACGCAGTATTTT. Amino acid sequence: CAWTVGGSTDTQYF.